The clone carrying this T cell receptor beta chain was seen more than once but under ten times. Its antigen is not identified. Time point described: longitudinal time-point 3. Unsorted libraries were prepared from 2 million PBMCs that had been stored at -80 C. This entry is derived from a study of neurological immune-mediated disorders. The study's findings and limits: The greatest TCR clonal expansion appeared in HTLV-1-associated myelopathy and the smallest, falling below healthy controls, in multiple sclerosis.

Via MiXCR, TCRdb re-called the 5' RACE reads, giving one row per CDR3 protein. The repertoire has roughly 48,000 distinct CDR3 sequences, approximately 11% of them found once; the top ten carry about 10%. In germline, CDR1 is SGHRS, CDR2 YFSETQ. Trimming pared 4 bases from V and 7 bases from J, leaving 15 bases between. The CDR3 consists of 15 residues. The specimen was PBMCs. The rearrangement joins TRBV5-1 to TRBJ1-6; D perhaps matches TRBD1 (6 bases). The receptor comes from a male donor with HTLV-1-associated myelopathy (HAM/TSP). The DNA for the CDR3 is TGCGCCAGCAGCGCCACAGGGATGAGGAATTCACCCCTCCACTTT. It is translated as CASSATGMRNSPLHF.